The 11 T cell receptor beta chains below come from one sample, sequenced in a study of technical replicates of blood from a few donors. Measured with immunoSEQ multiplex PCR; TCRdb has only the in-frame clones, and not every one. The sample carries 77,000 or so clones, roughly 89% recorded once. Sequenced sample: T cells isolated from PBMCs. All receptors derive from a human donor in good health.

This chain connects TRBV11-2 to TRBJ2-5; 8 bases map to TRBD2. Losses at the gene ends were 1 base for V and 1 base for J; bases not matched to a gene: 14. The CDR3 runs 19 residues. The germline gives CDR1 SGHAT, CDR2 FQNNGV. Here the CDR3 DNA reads TGTGCCAGCAGCTTAGGCATTAGCGGGACCCGTACACCCCAAGAGACCCAGTACTTC. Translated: CASSLGISGTRTPQETQYF.

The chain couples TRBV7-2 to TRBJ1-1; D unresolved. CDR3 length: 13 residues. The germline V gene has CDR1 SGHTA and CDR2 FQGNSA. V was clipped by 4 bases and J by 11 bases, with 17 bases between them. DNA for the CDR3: TGTGCCAGCAGCTCCGACGCGGGCCTTGACGCTTTCTTT. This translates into CASSSDAGLDAFF.

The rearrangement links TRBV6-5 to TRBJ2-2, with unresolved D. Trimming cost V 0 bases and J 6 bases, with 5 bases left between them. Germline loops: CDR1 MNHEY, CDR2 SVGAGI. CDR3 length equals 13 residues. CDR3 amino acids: CASSYSPAGELFF. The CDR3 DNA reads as TGTGCCAGCAGTTACTCGCCGGCCGGGGAGCTGTTTTTT.

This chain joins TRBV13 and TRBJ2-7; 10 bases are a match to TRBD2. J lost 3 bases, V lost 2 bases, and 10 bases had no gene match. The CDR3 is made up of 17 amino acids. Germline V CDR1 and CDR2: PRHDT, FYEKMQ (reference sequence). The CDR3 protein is CASSLRGGTSVDYEQYF. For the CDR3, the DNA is TGTGCCAGCAGCTTAAGAGGTGGGACTAGCGTTGACTACGAGCAGTACTTC.

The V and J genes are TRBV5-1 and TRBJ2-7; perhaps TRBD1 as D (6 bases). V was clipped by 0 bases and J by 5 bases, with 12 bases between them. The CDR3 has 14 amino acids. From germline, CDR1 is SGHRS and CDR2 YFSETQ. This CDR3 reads CASSLDREFNEQYF. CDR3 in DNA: TGCGCCAGCAGCTTGGACAGGGAATTTAACGAGCAGTACTTC.

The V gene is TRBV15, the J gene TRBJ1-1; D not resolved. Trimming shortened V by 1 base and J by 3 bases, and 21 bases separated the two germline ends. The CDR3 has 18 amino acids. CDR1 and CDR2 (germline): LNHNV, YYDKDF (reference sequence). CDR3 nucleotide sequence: TGTGCCACCAGCAGAGCTAAGCTGCAGATGCAGACTGACACTGAAGCTTTCTTT. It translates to CATSRAKLQMQTDTEAFF.

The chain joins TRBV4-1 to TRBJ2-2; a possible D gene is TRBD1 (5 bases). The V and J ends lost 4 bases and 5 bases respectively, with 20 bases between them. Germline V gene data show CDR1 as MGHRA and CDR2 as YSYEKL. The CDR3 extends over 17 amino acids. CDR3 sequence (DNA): TGCGCCAGCAGCCCCCACCCGCCAGGGTCAAGGACCGGGGAGCTGTTTTTT. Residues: CASSPHPPGSRTGELFF.

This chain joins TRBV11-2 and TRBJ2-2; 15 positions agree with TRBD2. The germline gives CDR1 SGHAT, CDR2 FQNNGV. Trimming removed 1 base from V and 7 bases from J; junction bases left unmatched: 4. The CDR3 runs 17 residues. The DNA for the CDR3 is TGTGCCAGCAGCTTAGTGGGACTAGCGGGAGGAATCGGGGAGCTGTTTTTT. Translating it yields CASSLVGLAGGIGELFF.

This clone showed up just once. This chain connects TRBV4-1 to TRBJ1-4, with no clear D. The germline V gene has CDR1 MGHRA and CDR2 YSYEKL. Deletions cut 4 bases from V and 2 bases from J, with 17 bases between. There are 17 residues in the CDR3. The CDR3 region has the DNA TGCGCCAGCAGCCCACTCTGGAGGCGGTCGACTAATGAAAAACTGTTTTTT. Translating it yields CASSPLWRRSTNEKLFF.

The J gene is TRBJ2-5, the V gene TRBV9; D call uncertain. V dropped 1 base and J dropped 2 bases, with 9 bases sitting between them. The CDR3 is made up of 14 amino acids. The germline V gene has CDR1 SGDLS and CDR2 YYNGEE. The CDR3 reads CASSVSTTQETQYF. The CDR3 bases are TGTGCCAGCAGCGTATCCACTACACAAGAGACCCAGTACTTC.

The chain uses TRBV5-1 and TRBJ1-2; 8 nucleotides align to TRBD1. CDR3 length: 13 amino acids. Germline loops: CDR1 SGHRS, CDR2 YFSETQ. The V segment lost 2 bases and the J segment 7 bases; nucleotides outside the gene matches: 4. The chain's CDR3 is CASSFDRGRGYTF. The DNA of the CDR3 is TGCGCCAGCAGCTTTGACAGGGGACGTGGCTACACCTTC.